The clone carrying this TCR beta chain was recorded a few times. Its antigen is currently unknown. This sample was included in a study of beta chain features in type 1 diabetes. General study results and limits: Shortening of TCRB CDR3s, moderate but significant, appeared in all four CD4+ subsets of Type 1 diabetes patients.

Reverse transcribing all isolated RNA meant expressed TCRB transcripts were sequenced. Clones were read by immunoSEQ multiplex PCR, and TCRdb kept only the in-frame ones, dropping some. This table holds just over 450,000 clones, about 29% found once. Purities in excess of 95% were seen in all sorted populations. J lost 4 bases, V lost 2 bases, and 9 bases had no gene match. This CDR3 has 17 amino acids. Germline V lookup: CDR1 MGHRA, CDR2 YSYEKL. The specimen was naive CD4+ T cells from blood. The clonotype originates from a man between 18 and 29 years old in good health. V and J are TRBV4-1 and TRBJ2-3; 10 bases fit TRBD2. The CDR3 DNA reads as TGCGCCAGCAGCCAACAGGAACGGCTAGCGGGAGCAGATACGCAGTATTTT. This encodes CASSQQERLAGADTQYF.